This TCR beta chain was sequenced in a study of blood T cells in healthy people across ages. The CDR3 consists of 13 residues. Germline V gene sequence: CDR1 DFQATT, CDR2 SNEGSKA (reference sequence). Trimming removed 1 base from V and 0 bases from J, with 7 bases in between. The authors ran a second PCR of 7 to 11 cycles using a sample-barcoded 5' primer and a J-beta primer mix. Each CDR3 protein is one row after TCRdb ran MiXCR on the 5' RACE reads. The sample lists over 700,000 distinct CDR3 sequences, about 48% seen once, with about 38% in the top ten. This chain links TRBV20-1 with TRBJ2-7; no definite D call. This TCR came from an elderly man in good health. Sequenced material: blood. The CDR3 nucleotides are TGCAGTGCTAGAGCCGACACCTCCTACGAGCAGTACTTC. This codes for CSARADTSYEQYF.